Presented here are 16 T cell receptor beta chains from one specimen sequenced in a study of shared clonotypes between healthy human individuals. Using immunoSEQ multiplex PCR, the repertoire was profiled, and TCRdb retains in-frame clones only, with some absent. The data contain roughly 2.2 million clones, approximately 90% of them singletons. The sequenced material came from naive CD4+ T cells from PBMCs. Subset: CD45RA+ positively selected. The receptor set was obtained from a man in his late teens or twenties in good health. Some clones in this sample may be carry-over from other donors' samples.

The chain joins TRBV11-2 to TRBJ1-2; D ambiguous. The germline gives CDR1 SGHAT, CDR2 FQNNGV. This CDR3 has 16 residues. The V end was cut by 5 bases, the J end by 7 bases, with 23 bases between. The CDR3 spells CASSPIKTAAPIGYTF. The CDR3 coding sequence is TGTGCCAGCAGCCCAATCAAGACGGCGGCCCCTATTGGCTACACCTTC.

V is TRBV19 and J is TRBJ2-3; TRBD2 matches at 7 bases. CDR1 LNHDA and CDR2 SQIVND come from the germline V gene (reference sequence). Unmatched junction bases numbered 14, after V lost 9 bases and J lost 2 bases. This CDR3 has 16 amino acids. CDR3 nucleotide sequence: TGTGCCAGCAGTTTTGGAGGGAGGGCCTTCACAGATACGCAGTATTTT. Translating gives CASSFGGRAFTDTQYF.

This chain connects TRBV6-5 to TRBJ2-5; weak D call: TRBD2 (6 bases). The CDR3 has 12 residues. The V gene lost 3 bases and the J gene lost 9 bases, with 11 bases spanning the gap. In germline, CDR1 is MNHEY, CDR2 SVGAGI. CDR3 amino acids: CASSYSPGAQYF. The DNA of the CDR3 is TGTGCCAGCAGTTATTCACCGGGGGCCCAGTACTTC.

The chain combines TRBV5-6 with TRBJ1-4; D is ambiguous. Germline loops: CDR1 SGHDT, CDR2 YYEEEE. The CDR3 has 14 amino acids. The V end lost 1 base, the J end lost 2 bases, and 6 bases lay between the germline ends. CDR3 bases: TGTGCCAGCAGCTTGCTGGGCACTAATGAAAAACTGTTTTTT. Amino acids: CASSLLGTNEKLFF.

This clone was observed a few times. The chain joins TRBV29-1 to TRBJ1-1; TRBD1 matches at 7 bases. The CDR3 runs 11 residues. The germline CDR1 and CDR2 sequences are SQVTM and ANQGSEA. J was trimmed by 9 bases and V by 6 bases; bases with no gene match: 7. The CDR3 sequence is CSVWTGVQAFF. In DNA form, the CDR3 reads TGCAGCGTGTGGACAGGAGTGCAAGCTTTCTTT.

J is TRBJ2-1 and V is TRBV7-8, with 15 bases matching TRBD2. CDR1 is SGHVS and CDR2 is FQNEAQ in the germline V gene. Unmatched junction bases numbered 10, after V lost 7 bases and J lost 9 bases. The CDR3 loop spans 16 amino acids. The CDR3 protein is CASTDRGTSGRTEQFF. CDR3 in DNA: TGTGCCAGCACCGACCGGGGGACTAGCGGGAGGACTGAGCAGTTCTTC.

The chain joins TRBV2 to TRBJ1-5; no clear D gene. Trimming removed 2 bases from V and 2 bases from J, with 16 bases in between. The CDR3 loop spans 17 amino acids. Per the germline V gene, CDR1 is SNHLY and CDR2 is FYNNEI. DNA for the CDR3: TGTGCCAGCAGTGAAATGGCCCCCCGTGTGGGCAATCAGCCCCAGCATTTT. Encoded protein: CASSEMAPRVGNQPQHF. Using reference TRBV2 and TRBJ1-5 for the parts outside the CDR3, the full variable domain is EPEVTQTPSHQVTQMGQEVILRCVPISNHLYFYWYRQILGQKVEFLVSFYNNEISEKSEIFDDQFSVERPDGSNFTLKIRSTKLEDSAMYFCASSEMAPRVGNQPQHFGDGTRLSIL.

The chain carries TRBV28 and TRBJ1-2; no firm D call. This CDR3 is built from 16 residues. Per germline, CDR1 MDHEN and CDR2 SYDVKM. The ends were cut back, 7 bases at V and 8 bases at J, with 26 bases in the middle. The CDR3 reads CASTRPGNSPKEGYTF. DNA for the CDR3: TGTGCCAGCACCCGTCCCGGGAACTCACCTAAAGAGGGCTACACCTTC.

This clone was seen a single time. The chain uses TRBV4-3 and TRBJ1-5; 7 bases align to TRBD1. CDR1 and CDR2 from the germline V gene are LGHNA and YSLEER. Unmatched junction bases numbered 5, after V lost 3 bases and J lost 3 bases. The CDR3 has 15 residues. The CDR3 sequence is CASSQDRRNNQPQHF. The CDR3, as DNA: TGCGCCAGCAGCCAGGACAGGAGAAACAATCAGCCCCAGCATTTT.

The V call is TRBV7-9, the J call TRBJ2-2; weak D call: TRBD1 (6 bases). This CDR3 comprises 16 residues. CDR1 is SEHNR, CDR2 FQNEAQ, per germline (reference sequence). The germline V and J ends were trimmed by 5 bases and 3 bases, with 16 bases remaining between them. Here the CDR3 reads CASSPGLGADTGELFF. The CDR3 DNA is TGTGCCAGCAGCCCAGGACTGGGGGCAGACACCGGGGAGCTGTTTTTT.

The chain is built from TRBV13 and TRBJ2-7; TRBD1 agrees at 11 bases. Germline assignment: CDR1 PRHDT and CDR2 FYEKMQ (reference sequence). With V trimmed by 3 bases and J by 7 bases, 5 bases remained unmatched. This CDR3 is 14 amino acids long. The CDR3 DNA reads TGTGCCAGCAGCTTGAGGGACAGGGGGAGGGAGCAGTACTTC. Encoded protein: CASSLRDRGREQYF.

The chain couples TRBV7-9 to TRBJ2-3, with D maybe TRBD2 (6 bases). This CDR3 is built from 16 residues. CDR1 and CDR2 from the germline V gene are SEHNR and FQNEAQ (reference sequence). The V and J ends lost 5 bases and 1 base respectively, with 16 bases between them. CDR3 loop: CASSLTVGGGTDTQYF. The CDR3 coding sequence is TGTGCCAGCAGCCTGACAGTGGGCGGGGGCACAGATACGCAGTATTTT.

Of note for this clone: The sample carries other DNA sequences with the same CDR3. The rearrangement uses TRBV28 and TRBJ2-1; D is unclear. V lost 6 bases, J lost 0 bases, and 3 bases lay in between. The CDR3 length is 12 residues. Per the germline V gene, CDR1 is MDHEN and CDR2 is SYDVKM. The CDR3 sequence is CASRLSYNEQFF. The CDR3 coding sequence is TGTGCCAGCAGGCTCTCCTACAATGAGCAGTTCTTC.

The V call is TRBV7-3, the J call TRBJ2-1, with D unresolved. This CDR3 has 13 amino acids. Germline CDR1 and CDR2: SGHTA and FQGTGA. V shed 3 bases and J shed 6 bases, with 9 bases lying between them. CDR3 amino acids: CASSLGFGNEQFF. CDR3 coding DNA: TGTGCCAGCAGCTTGGGATTTGGCAATGAGCAGTTCTTC.

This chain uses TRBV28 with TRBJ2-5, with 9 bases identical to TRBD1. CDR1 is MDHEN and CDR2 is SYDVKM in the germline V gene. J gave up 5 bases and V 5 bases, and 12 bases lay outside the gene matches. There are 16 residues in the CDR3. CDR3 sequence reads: CASSPITGGLAETQYF. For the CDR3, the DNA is TGTGCCAGCAGTCCGATAACAGGGGGCTTAGCGGAGACCCAGTACTTC.

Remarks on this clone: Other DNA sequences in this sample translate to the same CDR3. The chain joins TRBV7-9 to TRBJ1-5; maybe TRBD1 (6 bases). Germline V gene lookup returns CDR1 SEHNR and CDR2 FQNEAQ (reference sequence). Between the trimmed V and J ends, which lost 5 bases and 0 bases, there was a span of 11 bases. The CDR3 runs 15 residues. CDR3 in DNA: TGTGCCAGCAGCCCTCCAGGGGATAGCAATCAGCCCCAGCATTTT. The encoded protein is CASSPPGDSNQPQHF.